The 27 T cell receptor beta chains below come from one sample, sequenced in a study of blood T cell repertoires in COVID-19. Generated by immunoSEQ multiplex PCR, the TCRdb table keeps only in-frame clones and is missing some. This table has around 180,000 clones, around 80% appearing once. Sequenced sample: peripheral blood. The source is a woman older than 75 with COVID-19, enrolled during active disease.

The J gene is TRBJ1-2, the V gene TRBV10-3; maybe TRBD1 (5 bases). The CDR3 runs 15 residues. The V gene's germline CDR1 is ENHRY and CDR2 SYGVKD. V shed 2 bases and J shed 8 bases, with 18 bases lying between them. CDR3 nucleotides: TGTGCCATCAGTGAGGGGGCGCACGGTCTGGGAGGCTACACCTTC. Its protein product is CAISEGAHGLGGYTF.

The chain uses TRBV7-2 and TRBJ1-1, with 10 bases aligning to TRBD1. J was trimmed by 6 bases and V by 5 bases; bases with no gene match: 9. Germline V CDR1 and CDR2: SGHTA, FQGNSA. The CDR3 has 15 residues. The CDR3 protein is CASSPTGGVVAEAFF. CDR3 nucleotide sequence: TGTGCCAGCAGCCCGACAGGGGGCGTTGTCGCTGAAGCTTTCTTT.

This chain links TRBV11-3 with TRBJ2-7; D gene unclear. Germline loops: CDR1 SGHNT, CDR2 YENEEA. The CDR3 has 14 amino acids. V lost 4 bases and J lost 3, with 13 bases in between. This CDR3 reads CASSSLLPGYEQYF. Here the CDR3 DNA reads TGTGCCAGCAGCTCCTTGCTACCGGGCTACGAGCAGTACTTC.

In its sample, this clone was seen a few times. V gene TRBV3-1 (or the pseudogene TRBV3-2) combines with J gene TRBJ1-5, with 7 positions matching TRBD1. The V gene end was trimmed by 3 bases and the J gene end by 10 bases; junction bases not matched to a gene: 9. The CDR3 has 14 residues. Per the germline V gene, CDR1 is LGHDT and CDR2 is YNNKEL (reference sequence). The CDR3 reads CASSHDLGQVPQHF. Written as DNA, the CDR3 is TGTGCCAGCAGCCATGACCTCGGACAGGTTCCCCAGCATTTT.

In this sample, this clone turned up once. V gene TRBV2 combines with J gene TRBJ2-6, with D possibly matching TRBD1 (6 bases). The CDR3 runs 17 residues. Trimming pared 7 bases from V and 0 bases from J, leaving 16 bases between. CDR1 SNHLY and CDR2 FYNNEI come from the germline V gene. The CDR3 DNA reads TGTGCCAGCACCCCTGGGGACATATCCTCTGGGGCCAACGTCCTGACTTTC. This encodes CASTPGDISSGANVLTF.

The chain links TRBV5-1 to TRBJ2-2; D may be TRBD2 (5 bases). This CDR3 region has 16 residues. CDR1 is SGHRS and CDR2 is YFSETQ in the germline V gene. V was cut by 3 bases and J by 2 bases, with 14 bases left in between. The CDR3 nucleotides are TGCGCCAGCAGCTCACCCCGACGGGGAAACACCGGGGAGCTGTTTTTT. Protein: CASSSPRRGNTGELFF.

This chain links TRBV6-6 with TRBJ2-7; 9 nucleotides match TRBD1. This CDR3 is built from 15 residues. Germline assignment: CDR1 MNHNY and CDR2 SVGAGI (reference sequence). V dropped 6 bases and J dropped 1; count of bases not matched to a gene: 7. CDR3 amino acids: CASRRDRGVSYEQYF. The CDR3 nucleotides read TGTGCCAGCAGACGCGACAGGGGGGTATCCTACGAGCAGTACTTC.

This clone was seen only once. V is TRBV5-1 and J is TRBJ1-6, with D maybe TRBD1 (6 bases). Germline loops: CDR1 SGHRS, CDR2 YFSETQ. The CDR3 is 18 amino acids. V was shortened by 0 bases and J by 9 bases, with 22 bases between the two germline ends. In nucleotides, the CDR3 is TGCGCCAGCAGCTTGGGATATCGGGACATAGGGGTGGTTTCACCCCTCCACTTT. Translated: CASSLGYRDIGVVSPLHF.

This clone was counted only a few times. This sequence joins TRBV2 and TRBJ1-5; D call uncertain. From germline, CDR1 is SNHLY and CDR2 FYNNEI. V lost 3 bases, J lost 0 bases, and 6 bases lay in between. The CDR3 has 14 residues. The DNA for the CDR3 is TGTGCCAGCAGTGACGGTGATAGCAATCAGCCCCAGCATTTT. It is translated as CASSDGDSNQPQHF.

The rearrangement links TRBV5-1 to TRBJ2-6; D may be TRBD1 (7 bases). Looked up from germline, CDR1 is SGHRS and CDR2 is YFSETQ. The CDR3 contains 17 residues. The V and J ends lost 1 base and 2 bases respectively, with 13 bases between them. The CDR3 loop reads CASSLMAGGTGANVLTF. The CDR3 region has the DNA TGCGCCAGCAGCTTGATGGCAGGGGGGACTGGGGCCAACGTCCTGACTTTC.

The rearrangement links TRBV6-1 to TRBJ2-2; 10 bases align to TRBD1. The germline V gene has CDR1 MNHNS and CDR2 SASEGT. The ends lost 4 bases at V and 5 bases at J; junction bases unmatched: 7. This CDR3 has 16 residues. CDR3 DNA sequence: TGTGCCAGCAGTGTTTTCAGGACAGGGGGTACCGGGGAGCTGTTTTTT. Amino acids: CASSVFRTGGTGELFF.

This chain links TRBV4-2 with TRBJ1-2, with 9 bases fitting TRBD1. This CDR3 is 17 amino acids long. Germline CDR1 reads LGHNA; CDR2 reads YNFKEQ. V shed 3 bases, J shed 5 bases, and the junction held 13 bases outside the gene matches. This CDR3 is CASSHFGADRGHYGYTF. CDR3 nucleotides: TGTGCCAGCAGCCACTTTGGAGCGGACAGGGGCCATTATGGCTACACCTTC.

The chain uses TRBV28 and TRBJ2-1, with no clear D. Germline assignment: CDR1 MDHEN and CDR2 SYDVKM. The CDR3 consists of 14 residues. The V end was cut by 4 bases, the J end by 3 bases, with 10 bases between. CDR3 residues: CASSSTSSYNEQFF. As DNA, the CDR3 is TGTGCCAGCAGTTCGACAAGTAGCTACAATGAGCAGTTCTTC.

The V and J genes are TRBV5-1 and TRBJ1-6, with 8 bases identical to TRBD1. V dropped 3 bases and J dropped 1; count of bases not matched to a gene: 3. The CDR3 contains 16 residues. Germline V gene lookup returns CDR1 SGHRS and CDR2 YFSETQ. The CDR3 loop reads CASSSTGESYNSPLHF. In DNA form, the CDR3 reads TGCGCCAGCAGCTCGACAGGGGAGTCCTATAATTCACCCCTCCACTTT.

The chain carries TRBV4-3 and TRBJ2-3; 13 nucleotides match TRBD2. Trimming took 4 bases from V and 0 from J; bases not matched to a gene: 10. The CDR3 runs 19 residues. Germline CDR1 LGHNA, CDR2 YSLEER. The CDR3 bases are TGCGCCAGCAGCCGGTCCCCGACTAGCGGGGGGACTAGCACAGATACGCAGTATTTT. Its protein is CASSRSPTSGGTSTDTQYF.

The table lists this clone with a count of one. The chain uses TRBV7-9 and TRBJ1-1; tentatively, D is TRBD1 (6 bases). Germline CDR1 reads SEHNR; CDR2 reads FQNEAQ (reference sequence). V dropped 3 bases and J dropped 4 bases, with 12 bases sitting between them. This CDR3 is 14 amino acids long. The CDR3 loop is CASSFGGLGTEAFF. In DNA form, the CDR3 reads TGTGCCAGCAGCTTTGGGGGCTTGGGCACTGAAGCTTTCTTT. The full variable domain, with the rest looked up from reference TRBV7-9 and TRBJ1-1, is DTGVSQNPRHKITKRGQNVTFRCDPISEHNRLYWYRQTLGQGPEFLTYFQNEAQLEKSRLLSDRFSAERPKGSFSTLEIQRTEQGDSAMYLCASSFGGLGTEAFFGQGTRLTVV.

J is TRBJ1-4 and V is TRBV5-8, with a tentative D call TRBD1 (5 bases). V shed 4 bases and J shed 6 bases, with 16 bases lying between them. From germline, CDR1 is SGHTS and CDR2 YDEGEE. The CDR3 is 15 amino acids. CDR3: CASSAGTDWDEKLFF. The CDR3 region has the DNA TGTGCCAGCAGCGCTGGGACTGATTGGGATGAAAAACTGTTTTTT.

The CDR3, as DNA: TGTGCCAGCAGCCTCCACTCGTCCAATGAGCAGTTCTTC. As protein: CASSLHSSNEQFF. This rearrangement joins TRBV4-2 to TRBJ2-1; D is unclear. The CDR3 is 13 residues long. The germline V gene encodes CDR1 LGHNA and CDR2 YNFKEQ. Trimming cost V 4 bases and J 6 bases, with 10 bases left between them.

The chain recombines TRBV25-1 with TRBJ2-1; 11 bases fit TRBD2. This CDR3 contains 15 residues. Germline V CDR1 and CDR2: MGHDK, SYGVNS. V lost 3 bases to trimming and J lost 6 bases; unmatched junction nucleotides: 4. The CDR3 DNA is TGTGCCAGCAGTGACACCGGGACTAGCGGCAATGAGCAGTTCTTC. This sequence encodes CASSDTGTSGNEQFF.

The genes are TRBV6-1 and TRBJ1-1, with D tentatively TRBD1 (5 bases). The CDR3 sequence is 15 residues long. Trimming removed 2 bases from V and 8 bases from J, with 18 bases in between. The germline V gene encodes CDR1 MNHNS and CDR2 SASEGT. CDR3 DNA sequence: TGTGCCAGCAGTGAACCAGGGTTTGGACCCCCGGAAGCTTTCTTT. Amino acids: CASSEPGFGPPEAFF.

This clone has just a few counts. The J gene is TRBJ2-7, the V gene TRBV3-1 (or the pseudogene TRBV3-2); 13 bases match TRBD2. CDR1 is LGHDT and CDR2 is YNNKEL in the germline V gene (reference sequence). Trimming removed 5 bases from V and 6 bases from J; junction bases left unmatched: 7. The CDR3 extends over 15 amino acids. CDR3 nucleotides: TGTGCCAGCAGCACCCGGACTAGCGGGAGCGGCGAGCAGTACTTC. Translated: CASSTRTSGSGEQYF.

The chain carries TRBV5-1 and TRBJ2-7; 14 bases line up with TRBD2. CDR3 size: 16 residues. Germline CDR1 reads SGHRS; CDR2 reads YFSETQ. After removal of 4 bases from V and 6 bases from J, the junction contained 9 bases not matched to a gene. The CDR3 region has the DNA TGCGCCAGCAGCCCCAGGGAGGGGACTAGCGGGAGCGAGCAGTACTTC. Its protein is CASSPREGTSGSEQYF.

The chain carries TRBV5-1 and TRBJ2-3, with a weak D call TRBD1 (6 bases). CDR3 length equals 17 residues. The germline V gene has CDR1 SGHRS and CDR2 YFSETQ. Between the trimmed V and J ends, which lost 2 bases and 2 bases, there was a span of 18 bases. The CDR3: CASSLGPGTPHTDTQYF. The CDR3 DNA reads TGCGCCAGCAGCTTAGGCCCAGGGACACCACACACAGATACGCAGTATTTT.

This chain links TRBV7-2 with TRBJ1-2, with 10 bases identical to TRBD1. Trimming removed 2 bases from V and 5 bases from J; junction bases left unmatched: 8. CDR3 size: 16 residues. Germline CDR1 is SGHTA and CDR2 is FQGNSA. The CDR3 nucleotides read TGTGCCAGCAGCTTATTCCGGGACAGGGGTCTTTATGGCTACACCTTC. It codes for CASSLFRDRGLYGYTF.

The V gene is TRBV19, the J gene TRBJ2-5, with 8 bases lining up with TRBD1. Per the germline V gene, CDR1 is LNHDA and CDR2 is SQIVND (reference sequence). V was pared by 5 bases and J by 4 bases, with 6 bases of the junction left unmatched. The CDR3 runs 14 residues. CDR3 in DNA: TGTGCCAGTAGTGTACAGGGGGTTAGAGAGACCCAGTACTTC. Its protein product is CASSVQGVRETQYF.

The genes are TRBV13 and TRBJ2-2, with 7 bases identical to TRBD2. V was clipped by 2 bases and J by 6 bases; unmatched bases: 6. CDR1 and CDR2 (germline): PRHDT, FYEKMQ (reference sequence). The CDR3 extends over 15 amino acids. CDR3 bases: TGTGCCAGCAGCTTACTCCCAGCGGGACCCGGGGAGCTGTTTTTT. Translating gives CASSLLPAGPGELFF.

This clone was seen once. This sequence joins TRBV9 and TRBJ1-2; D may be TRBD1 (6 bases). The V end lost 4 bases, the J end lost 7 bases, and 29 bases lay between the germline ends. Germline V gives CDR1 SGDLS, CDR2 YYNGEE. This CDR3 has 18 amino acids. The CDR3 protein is CASSSRGSTGFDWSGYTF. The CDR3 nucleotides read TGTGCCAGCAGCTCAAGGGGGTCGACAGGCTTCGACTGGAGTGGCTACACCTTC.